What follows are 31 T cell receptor beta chains derived from one specimen sequenced in a study of T cell repertoires in cytomegalovirus infection. TCRdb redid the calling of the reads with MiXCR, one entry per CDR3 protein. The sample holds around 99,000 distinct CDR3 sequences, 25% to 30% seen once. For these TCRs, the target antigens are not known. The sequences come from CD8+ T cells from cultured PBMCs, collected from culture after CMV antigen stimulation. These receptors originate from a human donor in good health (CMV status not recorded). Some clones in this sample may be carry-over from other donors' samples.

J is TRBJ1-5 and V is TRBV4-1; TRBD1 agrees at 10 bases. The CDR3 consists of 15 residues. Germline CDR1 is MGHRA and CDR2 is YSYEKL. Trimming removed 3 bases from V and 7 bases from J; junction bases left unmatched: 6. This CDR3 is CASSQTGGDGQPQHF. CDR3 DNA sequence: TGCGCCAGCAGCCAGACAGGGGGCGATGGGCAGCCCCAGCATTTT.

Concerning this clonotype: At one boundary the junction diverges from the germline segment, which might be a read error. V is TRBV29-1 and J is TRBJ1-2; D gene ambiguous. Germline lookup yields CDR1 SQVTM and CDR2 ANQGSEA. The CDR3 length is 13 residues. DNA for the CDR3: TGCGGCGTTGAGACCGGGGAGGAATGGGGCTACACCTTC. This sequence encodes CGVETGEEWGYTF.

This chain uses TRBV19 with TRBJ2-7, with D possibly TRBD1 on 5 matching bases. Germline V lookup: CDR1 LNHDA, CDR2 SQIVND (reference sequence). V gave up 1 base and J gave up 6 bases, with 13 bases separating them. The CDR3 runs to 14 residues. CDR3 residues: CASSIGGHPGEQYF. CDR3 DNA: TGTGCCAGTAGTATAGGAGGACACCCAGGCGAGCAGTACTTC.

The chain joins TRBV29-1 to TRBJ2-3; TRBD1 might be the D (6 bases). Germline lookup yields CDR1 SQVTM and CDR2 ANQGSEA. Trimming removed 1 base from V and 5 bases from J, with 13 bases in between. This CDR3 comprises 14 residues. The CDR3 nucleotides read TGCAGCGTTGAAGCAGGGGAGCTAAGAGATACGCAGTATTTT. Protein product: CSVEAGELRDTQYF.

This clonotype has a count of ten or more. This rearrangement joins TRBV7-8 to TRBJ2-3; 8 bases agree with TRBD1. The V gene's germline CDR1 is SGHVS and CDR2 FQNEAQ. V shed 4 bases, J shed 1 base, and the junction held 7 bases outside the gene matches. CDR3 length equals 16 residues. This CDR3 is CASSSEGGQGTDTQYF. Here the CDR3 DNA reads TGTGCCAGCAGCTCGGAGGGGGGACAGGGCACAGATACGCAGTATTTT. The variable domain in full, with the rest retrieved from reference TRBV7-8 and TRBJ2-3, is GAGVSQSPRYKVAKRGQDVALRCDPISGHVSLFWYQQALGQGPEFLTYFQNEAQLDKSGLPSDRFFAERPEGSVSTLKIQRTQQEDSAVYLCASSSEGGQGTDTQYFGPGTRLTVL.

By share of the sample, this clonotype is medium-sized. V usage is TRBV6-5 and J usage is TRBJ2-1, with 8 bases lining up with TRBD1. This CDR3 is built from 15 residues. Trimming cost V 3 bases and J 6 bases; bases outside gene matches: 7. Germline V gives CDR1 MNHEY, CDR2 SVGAGI. The CDR3 DNA reads TGTGCCAGCAGTTATCAGGGGGCAATGCTCAATGAGCAGTTCTTC. This codes for CASSYQGAMLNEQFF.

The chain links TRBV11-2 to TRBJ1-2; TRBD1 is a possible D gene (6 bases). Germline CDR1 reads SGHAT; CDR2 reads FQNNGV. V was clipped by 5 bases and J by 6 bases, with 19 bases between them. The CDR3 is 15 residues long. CDR3 loop: CASSLPGGGRNGYTF. CDR3 in DNA: TGTGCCAGCAGCCTGCCGGGGGGGGGGCGGAATGGCTACACCTTC.

A single count supports this clonotype. This chain joins TRBV19 and TRBJ1-1; tentatively, D is TRBD1 (6 bases). There are 13 residues in the CDR3. With 3 bases removed from V and 5 bases from J, the gap between germline ends came to 10 bases. CDR1 and CDR2 (germline): LNHDA, SQIVND (reference sequence). CDR3 protein: CASSMGGRTEAFF. DNA of the CDR3: TGTGCCAGTAGTATGGGGGGCCGGACTGAAGCTTTCTTT.

This clonotype was recorded many times. This chain joins TRBV7-6 and TRBJ1-1, with unresolved D. The CDR3 has 15 amino acids. Trimming shortened V by 5 bases and J by 1 base, and 14 bases separated the two germline ends. Germline lookup yields CDR1 SGHVS and CDR2 FNYEAQ. The CDR3 DNA sequence: TGTGCCAGCAGCCCTAGGGATCCCAAGAACACTGAAGCTTTCTTT. Its protein is CASSPRDPKNTEAFF.

Many counts were recorded for this clonotype. V gene TRBV20-1 combines with J gene TRBJ2-1; D gene ambiguous. CDR1 DFQATT and CDR2 SNEGSKA come from the germline V gene (reference sequence). V gave up 3 bases and J gave up 3 bases, with 9 bases separating them. The CDR3 totals 13 residues. CDR3 bases: TGCAGTGCTAGGACGGGCAACTACAATGAGCAGTTCTTC. It codes for CSARTGNYNEQFF.

The chain links TRBV20-1 to TRBJ1-5, with TRBD1 as a possible D gene (6 bases). The CDR3 spans 15 residues. Trimming stripped 2 bases from V and 0 bases from J, with 11 bases between. Germline CDR1 is DFQATT and CDR2 is SNEGSKA (reference sequence). The chain's CDR3 is CSARQDSNSNQPQHF. The CDR3 DNA sequence: TGCAGTGCTAGACAGGACAGCAATAGCAATCAGCCCCAGCATTTT.

This clonotype was seen only a few times. The J gene is TRBJ2-3, the V gene TRBV7-8, with D possibly TRBD2 on 5 matching bases. Per germline, CDR1 SGHVS and CDR2 FQNEAQ. Trimming took 1 base from V and 7 from J, leaving 6 bases between them. The CDR3 has 12 amino acids. The CDR3 DNA is TGTGCCAGCAGCTTAGTCGGGAATACGCAGTATTTT. Its protein is CASSLVGNTQYF.

This clonotype has just a few counts. Germline and junction disagree at one end, which may indicate a read error. The chain is built from TRBV19 and TRBJ1-4; a weak D match, TRBD1 (5 bases). The CDR3 has 12 residues. CDR1 and CDR2 from the germline V gene are LNHDA and SQIVND (reference sequence). This CDR3 is CASSEPSGLPIF. CDR3 bases: TGTGCCAGTAGTGAACCCTCGGGACTTCCGATTTTT.

This clonotype was counted between two and nine times. The chain employs TRBV19 and TRBJ2-5; D is perhaps TRBD2 (7 bases). V lost 5 bases, J lost 1 base, and 17 bases lay in between. The CDR3 is made up of 16 amino acids. The germline V gene encodes CDR1 LNHDA and CDR2 SQIVND (reference sequence). The chain's CDR3 is CASSHLSGGPQETQYF. The CDR3 DNA reads as TGTGCCAGTAGTCACCTTTCGGGGGGCCCCCAAGAGACCCAGTACTTC.

This clonotype was recorded at least ten times. This chain links TRBV15 with TRBJ2-2, with 7 bases identical to TRBD1. The CDR3 spans 15 residues. The germline gives CDR1 LNHNV, CDR2 YYDKDF (reference sequence). V gave up 4 bases and J gave up 4 bases; unmatched junction bases: 6. CDR3: CATSMGRGTTGELFF. CDR3 sequence (DNA): TGTGCCACCAGCATGGGCAGGGGGACCACCGGGGAGCTGTTTTTT. The whole variable domain, filled in from reference TRBV15 and TRBJ2-2, reads DAMVIQNPRYQVTQFGKPVTLSCSQTLNHNVMYWYQQKSSQAPKLLFHYYDKDFNNEADTPDNFQSRRPNTSFCFLDIRSPGLGDTAMYLCATSMGRGTTGELFFGEGSRLTVL.

This clonotype has ten or more counts. The chain joins TRBV12-3 or TRBV12-4 to TRBJ2-1; 10 bases line up with TRBD2. The length of the CDR3 is 14 residues. Losses at the gene ends were 6 bases for V and 9 bases for J; bases not matched to a gene: 8. The CDR3 reads CASSHPRLAGEQFF. CDR3 DNA sequence: TGTGCCAGCAGCCACCCCAGACTAGCGGGTGAGCAGTTCTTC.

The chain is built from TRBV12-3 or TRBV12-4 and TRBJ1-4; unclear D gene. CDR3 length: 15 amino acids. Deletions cut 5 bases from V and 0 bases from J, with 10 bases between. The CDR3 sequence is CASSPIGATNEKLFF. The CDR3, as DNA: TGTGCCAGCAGTCCCATCGGGGCAACTAATGAAAAACTGTTTTTT.

This clonotype has just a few counts. V and J are TRBV10-3 and TRBJ1-1, with D perhaps TRBD1 (5 bases). The CDR3 consists of 12 residues. V lost 11 bases to trimming and J lost 1 base, with 11 bases between them. The germline CDR1 and CDR2 sequences are ENHRY and SYGVKD. The CDR3 bases are TGTGCCTCTGGACACGGGAACACTGAAGCTTTCTTT. It translates to CASGHGNTEAFF.

This clonotype appeared many times. This sequence joins TRBV7-8 and TRBJ2-7; 8 bases agree with TRBD1. Germline trimming cut 6 bases from V and 4 bases from J; bases unmatched to any gene: 8. This CDR3 contains 14 residues. Per germline, CDR1 SGHVS and CDR2 FQNEAQ. The CDR3 here is CASRPGQGLYEQYF. In nucleotides, the CDR3 is TGTGCCAGCAGACCTGGACAGGGTTTGTACGAGCAGTACTTC. Supplemented by reference TRBV7-8 and TRBJ2-7, the full variable domain reads GAGVSQSPRYKVAKRGQDVALRCDPISGHVSLFWYQQALGQGPEFLTYFQNEAQLDKSGLPSDRFFAERPEGSVSTLKIQRTQQEDSAVYLCASRPGQGLYEQYFGPGTRLTVT.

The table lists this clonotype with a few counts. In DNA form, the CDR3 reads TGTGCCAGCAGCGATTTCGACAGGGATGGCTACACCTTC. Its translation is CASSDFDRDGYTF. This chain connects TRBV5-5 to TRBJ1-2, with 7 positions matching TRBD1. CDR1 is SGHKS and CDR2 is YYEKEE in the germline V gene (reference sequence). Trimming at V came to 4 bases and at J to 6 bases, leaving 6 bases not matched to a gene. This CDR3 is built from 13 residues.

This clonotype was observed a few times. The V and J genes are TRBV12-3 or TRBV12-4 and TRBJ1-6; D uncertain. Trimming removed 3 bases at V and 7 bases at J, with 7 bases between. This CDR3 spans 13 amino acids. CDR3 sequence: CASSFLWNSPLHF. CDR3 nucleotides: TGTGCCAGCAGTTTCCTCTGGAATTCACCCCTCCACTTT.

This clonotype came up many times. V usage is TRBV7-6 and J usage is TRBJ2-7; TRBD2 might be the D (7 bases). Germline-derived CDR1 and CDR2 are SGHVS and FNYEAQ. The CDR3 is 16 amino acids. The ends were cut back, 5 bases at V and 2 bases at J, with 19 bases in the middle. CDR3 protein: CASSPREGDTPYEQYF. Written as DNA, the CDR3 is TGTGCCAGCAGCCCCAGGGAGGGGGACACTCCCTACGAGCAGTACTTC.

J is TRBJ2-7 and V is TRBV6-5; D assignment may be TRBD1 or TRBD2 (5 bases each). Germline CDR1 and CDR2: MNHEY and SVGAGI. Trimming shortened V by 0 bases and J by 6 bases, and 18 bases separated the two germline ends. The CDR3 extends over 16 amino acids. The CDR3, as DNA: TGTGCCAGCAGTTACTCCCGCTCGGGGACCGGCGGCGAGCAGTACTTC. This sequence encodes CASSYSRSGTGGEQYF.

CDR3 DNA: TGCAGTGCCTCAAGGCACCAGAACACTGAAGCTTTCTTT. Encoded protein: CSASRHQNTEAFF. This chain joins TRBV20-1 and TRBJ1-1; D not certain. This CDR3 comprises 13 residues. The germline V and J ends were trimmed by 6 bases and 1 base, with 12 bases remaining between them. The germline V gene encodes CDR1 DFQATT and CDR2 SNEGSKA (reference sequence).

This rearrangement joins TRBV4-2 to TRBJ1-6; possibly TRBD1 for D (6 bases). Looked up from germline, CDR1 is LGHNA and CDR2 is YNFKEQ. Trimming took 5 bases from V and 5 from J, leaving 10 bases between them. This CDR3 contains 14 residues. CDR3 protein: CASSGGGDNSPLHF. CDR3 in DNA: TGTGCCAGCAGCGGAGGGGGAGATAATTCACCCCTCCACTTT.

There are a few counts of this clonotype. DNA of the CDR3: TGTGCCAGCAGTTACCAGGTTAACACTGAAGCTTTCTTT. It is translated as CASSYQVNTEAFF. V usage is TRBV6-5 and J usage is TRBJ1-1, with D hard to call. Germline assignment: CDR1 MNHEY and CDR2 SVGAGI. The V and J ends lost 2 bases and 2 bases respectively, with 6 bases between them. The CDR3 is 13 residues long.

In this sample, this clonotype turned up a few times. This sequence joins TRBV12-3 or TRBV12-4 and TRBJ1-3; D might be TRBD1 (6 bases). V dropped 4 bases and J dropped 2 bases, with 15 bases sitting between them. This CDR3 has 16 residues. The CDR3 DNA is TGTGCCAGCAGTTCGGCGGGACACCCTCCTGGAAACACCATATATTTT. It translates to CASSSAGHPPGNTIYF.

V is TRBV7-2 and J is TRBJ1-2, with 7 bases fitting TRBD1. This CDR3 is 15 amino acids long. The germline CDR1 and CDR2 sequences are SGHTA and FQGNSA. The J segment lost 5 bases and the V segment lost 7 bases, leaving 13 bases of the junction unmatched. CDR3 bases: TGTGCCAGCACCTTCAACCGACAGGGACCATATGGCTACACCTTC. Translated: CASTFNRQGPYGYTF.

The chain is built from TRBV2 and TRBJ1-1; D unresolved. CDR3 size: 13 residues. Germline lookup yields CDR1 SNHLY and CDR2 FYNNEI. Trimming pared 4 bases from V and 0 bases from J, leaving 6 bases between. CDR3 protein: CASSVTLNTEAFF. CDR3 nucleotide sequence: TGTGCCAGCAGTGTCACCTTGAACACTGAAGCTTTCTTT.

The rearrangement joins TRBV15 to TRBJ2-1; 12 positions agree with TRBD2. Germline V gene sequence: CDR1 LNHNV, CDR2 YYDKDF (reference sequence). This CDR3 has 16 amino acids. Losses at the gene ends were 4 bases for V and 5 bases for J; bases not matched to a gene: 6. CDR3 bases: TGTGCCACCAGCACCCGGACTAGCGGGGCGGACAATGAGCAGTTCTTC. Protein product: CATSTRTSGADNEQFF.

The chain is built from TRBV28 and TRBJ2-2; 7 positions agree with TRBD1. Germline values: CDR1 MDHEN, CDR2 SYDVKM. The V segment lost 7 bases and the J segment 4 bases; nucleotides outside the gene matches: 18. This CDR3 is 18 amino acids long. The CDR3 coding sequence is TGTGCCAGCAATGGGCCCATATCTGGGACAGTCAGCACCGGGGAGCTGTTTTTT. Translated: CASNGPISGTVSTGELFF.